This paragraph covers one T cell receptor beta chain sequence. Its antigen is undetermined. The data are from a study of OX40 agonist ivuxolimab in advanced cancers. Study as a whole: Ivuxolimab is a fully human IgG2 antibody that activates OX40 (CD134).

Whole-study findings and limits: At 0.1 to 3.0 mg/kg and by week 6, CD4+ and CD8+ T cells in the blood had expanded clonally.

Clones were read by immunoSEQ multiplex PCR, and TCRdb kept only the in-frame ones, dropping some. The sample yields more than 40,000 clones, 85% to 90% seen once. Between the trimmed V and J ends, which lost 5 bases and 2 bases, there was a span of 2 bases. Germline V lookup: CDR1 MGHDK, CDR2 SYGVNS. This CDR3 has 11 amino acids. This sequence joins TRBV25-1 and TRBJ2-3; no definite D call. This TCR was recovered from an adult with an advanced solid tumor such as melanoma, head and neck, liver or kidney cancer. Material: CD4+ or CD8+ T cells sorted from blood, obtained in a trial of the OX40 agonist ivuxolimab. CDR3 bases: TGTGCCAGCAGTCCCACAGATACGCAGTATTTT. This codes for CASSPTDTQYF.